The source of this T cell receptor (beta chain) is a study of shared clonotypes between healthy human individuals. Positively selected for CCR7, the CD45RO-negative cells used as naive CD8 cells excluded terminally differentiated effector memory CD45RA+ cells. Assay used: immunoSEQ multiplex PCR; TCRdb lists only in-frame clones, some missing. The sample yields about 2.1 million clones, roughly 91% seen once. Germline V lookup: CDR1 SGHAT, CDR2 FQNNGV. Trimming removed 1 base at V and 1 base at J, with 4 bases between. This CDR3 is 13 amino acids long. In its sample, this clone was seen a few times. The sample has other DNA sequences that encode this CDR3 too.

This sequence joins TRBV11-2 and TRBJ1-1, with no clear D. The TCR was taken from a young man in good health. Some clones in this sample may be carry-over from other donors' samples. The sample was naive CD8+ T cells from PBMCs. The CDR3 DNA reads TGTGCCAGCAGCTTAGCAGGGAACACTGAAGCTTTCTTT. Its protein is CASSLAGNTEAFF.